The 8 T cell receptor beta chains below were found in one sample sequenced in a study of a mutant IDH1 vaccine in newly diagnosed glioma. Time point given: week 23, last vaccination. Topical imiquimod was applied with each vaccine dose, which held 300 ug of mutant IDH1 20-mer peptide. These TCRs' antigens remain unknown. Measured with immunoSEQ multiplex PCR; TCRdb has only the in-frame clones, and not every one. The table includes 30,000 to 40,000 clones, 80% to 90% detected once. This specimen was PBMCs, taken from a glioma patient whose treatment included an IDH1 peptide vaccine. Receptors were obtained from a man aged 35 to 55 with glioma.

This clone was detected a few times. The J gene is TRBJ2-1, the V gene TRBV7-3; D uncertain. Germline CDR1 reads SGHTA; CDR2 reads FQGTGA. Trimming stripped 1 base from V and 8 bases from J, with 12 bases between. This CDR3 comprises 14 residues. CDR3 coding DNA: TGTGCCAGCAGCTTAATTGTGAGCAGCCATGAGCAGTTCTTC. Translation: CASSLIVSSHEQFF. The variable domain in full, completed from reference TRBV7-3 and TRBJ2-1, reads GAGVSQTPSNKVTEKGKYVELRCDPISGHTALYWYRQSLGQGPEFLIYFQGTGAADDSGLPNDRFFAVRPEGSVSTLKIQRTERGDSAVYLCASSLIVSSHEQFFGPGTRLTVL.

The chain employs TRBV4-1 and TRBJ2-3, with 11 positions matching TRBD2. This CDR3 comprises 18 residues. The germline V gene has CDR1 MGHRA and CDR2 YSYEKL. V lost 1 base to trimming and J lost 0 bases; unmatched junction nucleotides: 6. CDR3 in DNA: TGCGCCAGCAGCCAAGTAGGGACTAGCGGAGTTAGCACAGATACGCAGTATTTT. Encoded protein: CASSQVGTSGVSTDTQYF.

The J gene is TRBJ2-1, the V gene TRBV15, with D tentatively TRBD2 (5 bases). Per germline, CDR1 LNHNV and CDR2 YYDKDF (reference sequence). The ends were cut back, 4 bases at V and 6 bases at J, with 13 bases in the middle. The CDR3 has 14 amino acids. In nucleotides, the CDR3 is TGTGCCACCAGCATCTTAACCGGGGTCAATGAGCAGTTCTTC. Protein: CATSILTGVNEQFF.

The chain is built from TRBV6-1 and TRBJ1-1, with D possibly being TRBD1 (5 bases). CDR1 is MNHNS and CDR2 is SASEGT in the germline V gene. Trimming took off 10 bases at V and 5 bases at J, with 23 bases between the two ends. This CDR3 is 15 amino acids long. CDR3 in amino acids: CATERDPPGKTEAFF. The DNA of the CDR3 is TGTGCCACCGAGCGGGACCCCCCGGGCAAAACTGAAGCTTTCTTT.

The CDR3 sequence: CASTGGPTDTQYF. The CDR3, as DNA: TGTGCCAGCACAGGGGGACCCACAGATACGCAGTATTTT. The rearrangement joins TRBV6-6 to TRBJ2-3; TRBD1 aligns across 7 bases. After removal of 7 bases from V and 2 bases from J, the junction contained 3 bases not matched to a gene. Germline CDR1 MNHNY, CDR2 SVGAGI (reference sequence). CDR3 length: 13 amino acids.

This clone was recorded once. The chain uses TRBV7-2 and TRBJ1-1; TRBD1 might be the D (6 bases). CDR1 is SGHTA, CDR2 FQGNSA, per germline. Trimming took 1 base from V and 5 from J, leaving 8 bases between them. CDR3 size: 13 residues. CDR3 nucleotide sequence: TGTGCCAGCAGCTTAGGGGGGCAGACTGAAGCTTTCTTT. It specifies CASSLGGQTEAFF. Filled out from reference TRBV7-2 and TRBJ1-1, the complete variable domain reads GAGVSQSPSNKVTEKGKDVELRCDPISGHTALYWYRQSLGQGLEFLIYFQGNSAPDKSGLPSDRFSAERTGGSVSTLTIQRTQQEDSAVYLCASSLGGQTEAFFGQGTRLTVV.

The rearrangement links TRBV6-5 to TRBJ1-5; D is uncertain. The V and J ends lost 2 bases and 5 bases respectively, with 13 bases between them. Per germline, CDR1 MNHEY and CDR2 SVGAGI. There are 15 residues in the CDR3. Here the CDR3 DNA reads TGTGCCAGCAGTTACGCCGGGTTTCGGGATCAGCCCCAGCATTTT. Protein sequence: CASSYAGFRDQPQHF.

The chain recombines TRBV7-2 with TRBJ2-7, with D perhaps TRBD2 (5 bases). V shed 4 bases and J shed 3 bases, with 22 bases lying between them. This CDR3 is 17 amino acids long. Germline CDR1 is SGHTA and CDR2 is FQGNSA. CDR3 sequence: CASSWAKGRGSDYEQYF. The CDR3 region has the DNA TGTGCCAGCAGCTGGGCAAAAGGGAGAGGGTCGGACTACGAGCAGTACTTC. The full variable domain, completed using reference TRBV7-2 and TRBJ2-7, is GAGVSQSPSNKVTEKGKDVELRCDPISGHTALYWYRQSLGQGLEFLIYFQGNSAPDKSGLPSDRFSAERTGGSVSTLTIQRTQQEDSAVYLCASSWAKGRGSDYEQYFGPGTRLTVT.